A single sample gave rise to the 26 T cell receptor beta chains below, sequenced in a study of blood T cell repertoires in COVID-19. Data came from immunoSEQ multiplex PCR; TCRdb stores just in-frame clones and leaves some out. Of approximately 110,000 clones listed, approximately 85% are singletons. Sequences were obtained from peripheral blood. The origin of the receptors is a woman older than 75 with COVID-19, enrolled during active disease.

V gene TRBV6-6 combines with J gene TRBJ1-6; D not certain. V shed 3 bases and J shed 9 bases, with 12 bases lying between them. The germline V gene encodes CDR1 MNHNY and CDR2 SVGAGI (reference sequence). This CDR3 is built from 14 residues. For the CDR3, the DNA is TGTGCCAGCAGTTATCCAGAATCGGGTTCACCCCTCCACTTT. Its translation: CASSYPESGSPLHF.

The chain uses TRBV7-6 and TRBJ2-3, with D possibly matching TRBD1 (6 bases). The germline V and J ends were trimmed by 4 bases and 6 bases, with 20 bases remaining between them. The CDR3 is made up of 16 amino acids. Germline V gene sequence: CDR1 SGHVS, CDR2 FNYEAQ. The CDR3 DNA follows: TGTGCCAGCAGCTCAGACGGGACATCCCCCCGCGATACGCAGTATTTT. It encodes CASSSDGTSPRDTQYF. The full variable domain, completed using reference TRBV7-6 and TRBJ2-3, is GAGVSQSPRYKVTKRGQDVALRCDPISGHVSLYWYRQALGQGPEFLTYFNYEAQQDKSGLPNDRFSAERPEGSISTLTIQRTEQRDSAMYRCASSSDGTSPRDTQYFGPGTRLTVL.

CDR3 in amino acids: CASSPTQGFGNTIYF. For the CDR3, the DNA is TGTGCCAGCAGTCCAACACAGGGGTTCGGAAACACCATATATTTT. The chain employs TRBV6-6 and TRBJ1-3; 7 bases map to TRBD1. The V segment lost 5 bases and the J segment 4 bases; nucleotides outside the gene matches: 8. The CDR3 has 15 residues. CDR1 is MNHNY, CDR2 SVGAGI, per germline (reference sequence).

This chain links TRBV11-3 with TRBJ2-7, with D tentatively TRBD2 (7 bases). V shed 5 bases and J shed 5 bases, with 16 bases lying between them. The CDR3 has 14 amino acids. Germline V gene data show CDR1 as SGHNT and CDR2 as YENEEA. CDR3 nucleotide sequence: TGTGCCAGCAGCCCAAGAGGGGGGAGGGACGAGCAGTACTTC. This codes for CASSPRGGRDEQYF.

The V gene is TRBV18, the J gene TRBJ1-1; TRBD1 matches 7 bases. V was pared by 2 bases and J by 4 bases, with 13 bases of the junction left unmatched. The CDR3 covers 17 residues. From germline, CDR1 is KGHSH and CDR2 LQKENI. CDR3 nucleotide sequence: TGTGCCAGCTCACCATCCGACAGGGTGGCAGCGCGCACTGAAGCTTTCTTT. Translation: CASSPSDRVAARTEAFF.

The rearrangement links TRBV5-1 to TRBJ2-1, with TRBD2 matching over 9 bases. CDR1 and CDR2 (germline): SGHRS, YFSETQ. V was pared by 0 bases and J by 9 bases, with 7 bases of the junction left unmatched. This CDR3 comprises 15 residues. The CDR3 here is CASSLAAVAGAEQFF. The CDR3 DNA reads as TGCGCCAGCAGCTTGGCCGCAGTAGCGGGAGCTGAGCAGTTCTTC. The full variable domain, in which reference TRBV5-1 and TRBJ2-1 provide the parts outside the CDR3, is KAGVTQTPRYLIKTRGQQVTLSCSPISGHRSVSWYQQTPGQGLQFLFEYFSETQRNKGNFPGRFSGRQFSNSRSEMNVSTLELGDSALYLCASSLAAVAGAEQFFGPGTRLTVL.

The CDR3 DNA follows: TGTGCCAGCAGTGAAGCGCACAGGGGAGATTATGGCTACACCTTC. It translates to CASSEAHRGDYGYTF. V usage is TRBV6-1 and J usage is TRBJ1-2; 7 positions agree with TRBD1. Looked up from germline, CDR1 is MNHNS and CDR2 is SASEGT. The J segment lost 5 bases and the V segment lost 0 bases, leaving 6 bases of the junction unmatched. This CDR3 has 15 residues.

This chain links TRBV19 with TRBJ1-1; D is possibly TRBD1 (5 bases). Trimming took off 6 bases at V and 2 bases at J, with 10 bases between the two ends. This CDR3 spans 13 amino acids. Per germline, CDR1 LNHDA and CDR2 SQIVND (reference sequence). The CDR3 coding sequence is TGTGCCAGTAGCCAAGACAGAAACACTGAAGCTTTCTTT. Translated, it gives CASSQDRNTEAFF.

This clone has a single count. In DNA, the CDR3 is TGTGCCAGCAGAAGGGGGGGCGGAGAGACCCAGTACTTC. Protein product: CASRRGGGETQYF. The V and J genes are TRBV6-5 and TRBJ2-5, with D possibly TRBD2 on 7 matching bases. V was pared by 6 bases and J by 4 bases, with 12 bases between. The CDR3 covers 13 residues. Germline lookup yields CDR1 MNHEY and CDR2 SVGAGI.

The rearrangement links TRBV20-1 to TRBJ2-7; TRBD2 agrees at 7 bases. The CDR3 has 13 residues. V was clipped by 3 bases and J by 7 bases; unmatched bases: 9. Germline CDR1 DFQATT, CDR2 SNEGSKA (reference sequence). The chain's CDR3 is CSASLAGVSEQYF. CDR3 sequence (DNA): TGCAGTGCTAGTTTGGCGGGAGTGAGTGAGCAGTACTTC.

The chain uses TRBV3-1 (or the pseudogene TRBV3-2) and TRBJ2-3, with TRBD2 identical over 10 bases. Losses at the gene ends were 8 bases for V and 5 bases for J; bases not matched to a gene: 7. Germline lookup yields CDR1 LGHDT and CDR2 YNNKEL (reference sequence). The CDR3 runs 14 residues. The CDR3 coding sequence is TGTGCCAGCGCAGGGACTAGCGCACAAGATACGCAGTATTTT. Residues: CASAGTSAQDTQYF.

V usage is TRBV28 and J usage is TRBJ1-6, with 9 bases that match TRBD1. From germline, CDR1 is MDHEN and CDR2 SYDVKM. The CDR3 spans 15 residues. V trimming: 6 bases; J trimming: 7 bases; junction bases outside the gene matches: 7. CDR3 in DNA: TGTGCCAGCAGACTACAGGGGGCGATGAATTCACCCCTCCACTTT. Translating gives CASRLQGAMNSPLHF.

A remark on this clone: Other DNA sequences of this sample code for an identical CDR3. V and J are TRBV19 and TRBJ2-7, with 14 bases matching TRBD2. CDR3 size: 15 residues. Germline V gene lookup returns CDR1 LNHDA and CDR2 SQIVND (reference sequence). Losses at the gene ends were 6 bases for V and 2 bases for J; bases not matched to a gene: 3. CDR3 nucleotide sequence: TGTGCCAGTAGCCCGGGACTAGCGGGAGCCTACGAGCAGTACTTC. Protein product: CASSPGLAGAYEQYF.

The V call is TRBV28, the J call TRBJ2-1; 7 bases line up with TRBD2. The V and J ends lost 3 bases and 9 bases, in that order; junction bases with no gene match: 5. Germline CDR1 is MDHEN and CDR2 is SYDVKM. This CDR3 has 13 residues. The CDR3 loop is CASSLRENREQFF. DNA for the CDR3: TGTGCCAGCAGTTTGCGGGAGAATCGTGAGCAGTTCTTC.

This chain connects TRBV7-9 to TRBJ2-1, with D possibly TRBD2 on 6 matching bases. CDR1 and CDR2 (germline): SEHNR, FQNEAQ (reference sequence). Deletions cut 3 bases from V and 9 bases from J, with 12 bases between. CDR3 length equals 13 residues. The CDR3 reads CASSFREIGEQFF. CDR3 nucleotides: TGTGCCAGCAGCTTCCGGGAGATAGGTGAGCAGTTCTTC.

The chain recombines TRBV5-4 with TRBJ2-2; D possibly corresponds to TRBD2 (6 bases). Germline CDR1 and CDR2: SGHNT and YYREEE (reference sequence). V lost 0 bases and J lost 7, with 10 bases in between. The CDR3 length is 14 residues. CDR3 in DNA: TGTGCCAGCAGCTTGGATGAGACTAGCGGGGAGCTGTTTTTT. This translates into CASSLDETSGELFF.

This sequence joins TRBV5-6 and TRBJ2-5; TRBD2 matches 13 bases. V lost 0 bases and J lost 13; bases outside the gene matches: 3. This CDR3 has 13 amino acids. Germline assignment: CDR1 SGHDT and CDR2 YYEEEE. For the CDR3, the DNA is TGTGCCAGCAGCTTGGGACTAGCGGGGGGCCGGTACTTC. Its translation is CASSLGLAGGRYF. Complete variable domain (other parts from reference TRBV5-6 and TRBJ2-5): DAGVTQSPTHLIKTRGQQVTLRCSPKSGHDTVSWYQQALGQGPQFIFQYYEEEERQRGNFPDRFSGHQFPNYSSELNVNALLLGDSALYLCASSLGLAGGRYFGPGTRLLVL.

The chain employs TRBV19 and TRBJ1-1, with D perhaps TRBD1 (6 bases). The CDR3 runs to 15 residues. Germline CDR1 LNHDA, CDR2 SQIVND (reference sequence). Trimming stripped 4 bases from V and 1 base from J, with 13 bases between. The CDR3 coding sequence is TGTGCCAGTAGTAAGATCAGGGGCGGGAACACTGAAGCTTTCTTT. Its translation is CASSKIRGGNTEAFF.

V gene TRBV28 combines with J gene TRBJ1-2, with D possibly being TRBD1 (6 bases). CDR1 and CDR2 from the germline V gene are MDHEN and SYDVKM. This CDR3 has 12 amino acids. V was pared by 5 bases and J by 8 bases, with 12 bases between. The CDR3 reads CASSHAGVGYTF. The CDR3 DNA follows: TGTGCCAGCAGTCACGCAGGGGTCGGCTACACCTTC.

This sequence joins TRBV19 and TRBJ2-1; 9 bases map to TRBD1. Germline trimming cut 5 bases from V and 5 bases from J; bases unmatched to any gene: 7. Germline V lookup: CDR1 LNHDA, CDR2 SQIVND (reference sequence). This CDR3 has 15 amino acids. The CDR3 is CASSLNRGLDNEQFF. The CDR3 bases are TGTGCCAGTAGTCTCAACAGGGGGCTTGACAATGAGCAGTTCTTC. The whole variable domain, filled in from reference TRBV19 and TRBJ2-1, reads DGGITQSPKYLFRKEGQNVTLSCEQNLNHDAMYWYRQDPGQGLRLIYYSQIVNDFQKGDIAEGYSVSREKKESFPLTVTSAQKNPTAFYLCASSLNRGLDNEQFFGPGTRLTVL.

The rearrangement links TRBV2 to TRBJ2-7; 11 bases fit TRBD1. The CDR3 extends over 18 amino acids. Trimming removed 6 bases from V and 0 bases from J; junction bases left unmatched: 13. Germline-derived CDR1 and CDR2 are SNHLY and FYNNEI. CDR3 DNA: TGTGCCAGCAGCTCGGGACAGGGGGACCAAAGGAGCTCCTACGAGCAGTACTTC. Its protein product is CASSSGQGDQRSSYEQYF.

In its sample, this clone was seen once. The gene calls are TRBV11-3 and TRBJ2-1; TRBD2 aligns across 8 bases. The J segment lost 8 bases and the V segment lost 1 base, leaving 4 bases of the junction unmatched. The CDR3 is 14 amino acids. From germline, CDR1 is SGHNT and CDR2 YENEEA. CDR3 amino acids: CASSLGSRGDEQFF. DNA for the CDR3: TGTGCCAGCAGCTTAGGCTCGCGGGGGGATGAGCAGTTCTTC.

This chain uses TRBV27 with TRBJ1-5; maybe TRBD1 (5 bases). The V and J ends lost 3 bases and 0 bases respectively, with 9 bases between them. Germline CDR1 reads MNHEY; CDR2 reads SMNVEV (reference sequence). The CDR3 consists of 15 residues. This CDR3 reads CASSFRGGSNQPQHF. CDR3 in DNA: TGTGCCAGCAGTTTCCGGGGGGGTAGCAATCAGCCCCAGCATTTT.

The rearrangement uses TRBV12-3 or TRBV12-4 and TRBJ1-1, with D unresolved. V lost 5 bases to trimming and J lost 9 bases, with 16 bases between them. This CDR3 has 13 amino acids. The CDR3 protein is CASSPTHSGKAFF. As DNA, the CDR3 is TGTGCCAGCAGTCCAACACACTCCGGGAAAGCTTTCTTT.

Only a few counts were recorded for this clone. The chain is built from TRBV9 and TRBJ1-5; D call uncertain. Germline V gives CDR1 SGDLS, CDR2 YYNGEE. Trimming cost V 0 bases and J 2 bases, with 6 bases left between them. The CDR3 has 14 residues. CDR3 sequence: CASSVGPGNQPQHF. The DNA of the CDR3 is TGTGCCAGCAGCGTAGGTCCCGGCAATCAGCCCCAGCATTTT.

The gene calls are TRBV7-2 and TRBJ2-4; 8 nucleotides line up with TRBD1. Losses at the gene ends were 1 base for V and 4 bases for J; bases not matched to a gene: 3. This CDR3 contains 15 residues. In germline, CDR1 is SGHTA, CDR2 FQGNSA. CDR3 in amino acids: CASSLGRTGKNIQYF. In nucleotides, the CDR3 is TGTGCCAGCAGCTTAGGAAGGACAGGGAAAAACATTCAGTACTTC.